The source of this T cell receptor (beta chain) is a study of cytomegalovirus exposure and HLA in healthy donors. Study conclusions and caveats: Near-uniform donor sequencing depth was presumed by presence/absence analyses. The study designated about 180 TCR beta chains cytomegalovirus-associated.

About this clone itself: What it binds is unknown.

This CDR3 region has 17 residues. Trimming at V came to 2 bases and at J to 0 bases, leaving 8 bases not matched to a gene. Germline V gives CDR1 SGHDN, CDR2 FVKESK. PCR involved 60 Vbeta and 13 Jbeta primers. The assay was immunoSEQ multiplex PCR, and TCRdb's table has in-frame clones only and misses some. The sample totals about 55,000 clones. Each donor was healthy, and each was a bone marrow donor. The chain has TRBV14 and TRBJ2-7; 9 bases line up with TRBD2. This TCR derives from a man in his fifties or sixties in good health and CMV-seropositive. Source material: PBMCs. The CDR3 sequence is CASSQISLAGTSYEQYF. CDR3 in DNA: TGTGCCAGCAGCCAAATCAGTCTAGCGGGGACCTCCTACGAGCAGTACTTC.